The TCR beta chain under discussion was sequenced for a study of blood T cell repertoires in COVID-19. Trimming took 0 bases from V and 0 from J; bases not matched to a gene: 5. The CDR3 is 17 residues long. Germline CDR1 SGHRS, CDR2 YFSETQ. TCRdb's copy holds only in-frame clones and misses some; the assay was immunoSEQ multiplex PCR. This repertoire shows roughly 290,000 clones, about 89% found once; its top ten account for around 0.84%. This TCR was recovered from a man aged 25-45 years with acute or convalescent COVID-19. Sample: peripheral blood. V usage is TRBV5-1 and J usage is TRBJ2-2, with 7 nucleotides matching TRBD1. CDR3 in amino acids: CASSLALDRANTGELFF. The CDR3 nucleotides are TGCGCCAGCAGCTTGGCTCTCGACAGGGCGAACACCGGGGAGCTGTTTTTT.